The 30 T cell receptor beta chains below were found in one sample sequenced in a study of CD8+CD57+ T cells in acquired aplastic anemia. The TCR beta profiling, which covered VDJ combination and CDR3 sequence, was carried out using genomic DNA as the template. TCRdb processed the reads anew with MiXCR; each CDR3 protein has one entry. The sample holds about 160,000 distinct CDR3 sequences, roughly 45% seen once. The specimen was sorted CD4+, CD8+, or CD8+CD57+ T cells (not recorded which) from PBMCs. The receptors come from a human donor in good health.

This clonotype was observed at least ten times. CDR3: CASSRERYEQYF. The CDR3 DNA is TGCGCCAGCAGCCGAGAGAGGTACGAGCAGTACTTC. The chain recombines TRBV5-1 with TRBJ2-7, with D hard to call. The germline CDR1 and CDR2 sequences are SGHRS and YFSETQ. V lost 4 bases to trimming and J lost 4 bases, with 9 bases between them. The CDR3 covers 12 residues.

This clonotype was counted many times. The chain uses TRBV6-1 and TRBJ2-7, with TRBD2 matching 10 bases. The ends lost 6 bases at V and 1 base at J; junction bases unmatched: 6. Per germline, CDR1 MNHNS and CDR2 SASEGT. The CDR3 is 15 amino acids. The CDR3 loop reads CASRPTSGMSYEQYF. The CDR3 DNA follows: TGTGCCAGCAGACCCACTAGCGGGATGTCCTACGAGCAGTACTTC.

The V call is TRBV9, the J call TRBJ1-2, with TRBD1 as a possible D gene (5 bases). V gave up 7 bases and J gave up 4 bases, with 20 bases separating them. The CDR3 has 15 amino acids. Germline CDR1 reads SGDLS; CDR2 reads YYNGEE. The CDR3 here is CASGDRGEDRYGYTF. The CDR3 nucleotides are TGTGCCAGCGGAGATAGGGGCGAGGATCGCTATGGCTACACCTTC.

The chain joins TRBV20-1 to TRBJ2-3; no firm D call. The CDR3 sequence is 14 residues long. CDR1 is DFQATT and CDR2 is SNEGSKA in the germline V gene (reference sequence). V was pared by 0 bases and J by 7 bases, with 14 bases between. CDR3 sequence: CSARDYRMKNTQYF. As DNA, the CDR3 is TGCAGTGCTAGAGATTACAGAATGAAAAATACGCAGTATTTT.

This clonotype appeared many times. The chain has TRBV29-1 and TRBJ2-7; D is perhaps TRBD1 or TRBD2 (5 bases each). CDR3 length: 15 amino acids. Trimming removed 6 bases at V and 0 bases at J, with 18 bases between. Germline loops: CDR1 SQVTM, CDR2 ANQGSEA. In nucleotides, the CDR3 is TGCAGCGTCGTACCGGGACCCTATAGCTCCTACGAGCAGTACTTC. This encodes CSVVPGPYSSYEQYF.

A remark on this clonotype: With a much larger clone just one base away, this may be a read error. The CDR3 DNA reads TGTGCCAGCGGTCAAAGGACAGGGGCTTTCGCTGGAAACACCATATATTTT. Its translation is CASGQRTGAFAGNTIYF. The chain links TRBV12-3 or TRBV12-4 to TRBJ1-3; 9 bases are shared with TRBD1. There are 17 residues in the CDR3. V shed 8 bases and J 2 bases; nucleotides not matched to a gene: 13.

This clonotype was counted many times. The V gene is TRBV9, the J gene TRBJ2-5; D is undetermined. Germline CDR1 reads SGDLS; CDR2 reads YYNGEE. The CDR3 extends over 14 amino acids. Trimming removed 0 bases from V and 0 bases from J, with 6 bases in between. CDR3 coding DNA: TGTGCCAGCAGCGTAGGTCTAGACCAAGAGACCCAGTACTTC. Its translation is CASSVGLDQETQYF.

The V call is TRBV10-3, the J call TRBJ2-7, with 13 nucleotides matching TRBD2. CDR3 length: 15 amino acids. Per the germline V gene, CDR1 is ENHRY and CDR2 is SYGVKD. Unmatched junction bases numbered 6, after V lost 4 bases and J lost 6 bases. The CDR3 loop is CAISGGLAGVGEQYF. Here the CDR3 DNA reads TGTGCCATCAGTGGCGGACTAGCGGGGGTTGGCGAGCAGTACTTC.

This clonotype was found many times. The chain is built from TRBV2 and TRBJ1-5; no clear D gene. The CDR3 has 14 amino acids. Trimming took off 6 bases at V and 6 bases at J, with 15 bases between the two ends. In germline, CDR1 is SNHLY, CDR2 FYNNEI. Written as DNA, the CDR3 is TGTGCCAGCAGCCTACCAGCAGAGGGTCAGCCCCAGCATTTT. Protein: CASSLPAEGQPQHF.

Many counts were recorded for this clonotype. The chain joins TRBV2 to TRBJ1-1; 11 nucleotides line up with TRBD1. This CDR3 region has 12 residues. V gave up 9 bases and J gave up 5 bases; unmatched junction bases: 2. Germline V gene sequence: CDR1 SNHLY, CDR2 FYNNEI. CDR3 sequence: CASRDRGTEAFF. The CDR3 region has the DNA TGTGCCAGTCGGGACAGGGGGACTGAAGCTTTCTTT.

This clonotype was recorded many times. J is TRBJ1-5 and V is TRBV12-3 or TRBV12-4; D might be TRBD1 (5 bases). The CDR3 totals 14 residues. V was clipped by 6 bases and J by 0 bases, with 9 bases between them. CDR3 DNA: TGTGCCAGCAGCGGTGGGGGTAGCAATCAGCCCCAGCATTTT. It yields the protein CASSGGGSNQPQHF.

This clonotype was recorded at least ten times. The chain carries TRBV12-3 or TRBV12-4 and TRBJ2-7; 7 nucleotides match TRBD2. CDR3 size: 14 residues. The V segment lost 5 bases and the J segment 2 bases; nucleotides outside the gene matches: 6. The CDR3 bases are TGTGCCAGCAGTCGGAGGGGAGGGGCCTACGAGCAGTACTTC. Encoded protein: CASSRRGGAYEQYF.

This rearrangement joins TRBV10-2 to TRBJ1-1, with a weak D call TRBD1 (5 bases). Per the germline V gene, CDR1 is WSHSY and CDR2 is SAAADI. Between the trimmed V and J ends, which lost 4 bases and 1 base, there was a span of 10 bases. The CDR3 spans 14 residues. The CDR3 DNA reads as TGCGCCAGCAGTGTTGGGGCTCCGAACACTGAAGCTTTCTTT. The encoded protein is CASSVGAPNTEAFF.

There are many counts of this clonotype. V is TRBV19 and J is TRBJ2-7; 7 positions match TRBD1. Germline V lookup: CDR1 LNHDA, CDR2 SQIVND (reference sequence). The CDR3 runs to 17 residues. Germline trimming cut 4 bases from V and 5 bases from J; bases unmatched to any gene: 17. The CDR3 nucleotides are TGTGCCAGTAGTACTAGACCGAGGGGGCGCGAAGTCCACGAGCAGTACTTC. Translation gives CASSTRPRGREVHEQYF.

This chain joins TRBV5-1 and TRBJ2-1; 9 nucleotides match TRBD2. The germline CDR1 and CDR2 sequences are SGHRS and YFSETQ. CDR3 length: 15 residues. The J segment lost 2 bases and the V segment lost 2 bases, leaving 2 bases of the junction unmatched. The CDR3 DNA is TGCGCCAGCAGCTTCTCTAGCGGGGCCTACAATGAGCAGTTCTTC. Its translation: CASSFSSGAYNEQFF.

There are many counts of this clonotype. The V and J genes are TRBV6-5 and TRBJ2-7; either TRBD1 or TRBD2 may supply D (5 bases each). Per the germline V gene, CDR1 is MNHEY and CDR2 is SVGAGI. The ends were cut back, 0 bases at V and 0 bases at J, with 9 bases in the middle. There are 15 residues in the CDR3. The CDR3 here is CASSYSGTLSYEQYF. CDR3 DNA: TGTGCCAGCAGTTACTCCGGGACCCTCTCCTACGAGCAGTACTTC.

Turning to this clonotype: A much larger clonotype is one base distant, so this may be a read error. J is TRBJ1-4 and V is TRBV4-2; 9 bases agree with TRBD1. Germline CDR1 LGHNA, CDR2 YNFKEQ. The CDR3 loop spans 18 amino acids. In nucleotides, the CDR3 is TGTGCCAGCAGCCAAGTCGCCCTAGGGACAGGGACTAATGGAAAACTGTTTTTT. This sequence encodes CASSQVALGTGTNGKLFF.

This chain connects TRBV20-1 to TRBJ1-1; D call uncertain. This CDR3 is built from 15 residues. V lost 0 bases and J lost 3, with 14 bases in between. Germline V CDR1 and CDR2: DFQATT, SNEGSKA (reference sequence). This CDR3 reads CSARDLGRTHTEAFF. The DNA of the CDR3 is TGCAGTGCTAGAGATTTAGGCAGGACCCACACTGAAGCTTTCTTT.

Comment on this clonotype: Since a much larger clone is just one base distant, this may be a read error. This chain uses TRBV6-2 or TRBV6-3 with TRBJ1-6, with D unresolved. The ends were cut back, 1 base at V and 9 bases at J, with 22 bases in the middle. The CDR3 is 18 amino acids. The germline V gene has CDR1 MNHEY and CDR2 SVGEGT. CDR3 sequence: CASSYFPSAPTPGSPLHF. CDR3 bases: TGTGCCAGCAGTTACTTTCCGTCCGCACCTACGCCGGGTTCACCCCTCCACTTT.

The chain uses TRBV20-1 and TRBJ1-1, with D tentatively TRBD1 (5 bases). The CDR3 loop spans 15 amino acids. CDR1 is DFQATT, CDR2 SNEGSKA, per germline (reference sequence). V dropped 0 bases and J dropped 0 bases, with 11 bases sitting between them. The CDR3 loop reads CSARDPTDMNTEAFF. The DNA for the CDR3 is TGCAGTGCTAGAGATCCGACAGACATGAACACTGAAGCTTTCTTT.

V and J are TRBV11-3 and TRBJ1-1; weak D call: TRBD1 (5 bases). The CDR3 is 15 amino acids. Trimming shortened V by 2 bases and J by 3 bases, and 13 bases separated the two germline ends. Germline V gives CDR1 SGHNT, CDR2 YENEEA. The CDR3 loop is CASSLMGGWDTEAFF. As DNA, the CDR3 is TGTGCCAGCAGCTTAATGGGGGGATGGGACACTGAAGCTTTCTTT.

Ten or more counts support this clonotype. The V gene is TRBV13, the J gene TRBJ2-1, with 13 bases aligning to TRBD2. This CDR3 comprises 16 residues. The J segment lost 9 bases and the V segment lost 5 bases, leaving 10 bases of the junction unmatched. CDR1 and CDR2 from the germline V gene are PRHDT and FYEKMQ (reference sequence). In nucleotides, the CDR3 is TGTGCCAGCAGCCGCCTCGGGACTAGCGGGAAGGGTGAGCAGTTCTTC. Translation: CASSRLGTSGKGEQFF.

In DNA, the CDR3 is TGTGCCAGTAGCTCAAGGGTGACTAGCGGGGTACGTGGGGAGACCCAGTACTTC. Translation gives CASSSRVTSGVRGETQYF. The rearrangement joins TRBV19 to TRBJ2-5; 11 bases line up with TRBD2. This CDR3 has 18 residues. The V gene's germline CDR1 is LNHDA and CDR2 SQIVND (reference sequence). V gave up 6 bases and J gave up 5 bases; unmatched junction bases: 17.

The chain carries TRBV6-2 or TRBV6-3 and TRBJ2-3, with 10 bases identical to TRBD2. There are 16 residues in the CDR3. The germline CDR1 and CDR2 sequences are MNHEY and SVGEGT. The V segment lost 2 bases and the J segment 5 bases; nucleotides outside the gene matches: 7. CDR3 sequence (DNA): TGTGCCAGCAGTTACGTCCCTAGCGGGGGAAAAGATACGCAGTATTTT. Encoded protein: CASSYVPSGGKDTQYF.

This clonotype was counted a few times. This chain links TRBV7-9 with TRBJ1-5; unclear D gene. Germline CDR1 reads SEHNR; CDR2 reads FQNEAQ (reference sequence). Trimming took off 1 base at V and 6 bases at J, with 4 bases between the two ends. The CDR3 contains 12 residues. CDR3 DNA sequence: TGTGCCAGCAGCTTAGTCAGTCAGCCCCAGCATTTT. It encodes CASSLVSQPQHF.

As concerns this clonotype: A read error may be the cause here, since a much bigger clone is one base away. The chain joins TRBV9 to TRBJ1-4, with D possibly TRBD1 on 5 matching bases. Per the germline V gene, CDR1 is SGDLS and CDR2 is YYNGEE. The CDR3 consists of 14 residues. The CDR3 loop is CASSVRGGNEELFF. CDR3 nucleotides: TGTGCCAGCAGCGTACGGGGCGGCAATGAAGAACTGTTTTTT.

The CDR3 nucleotides are TGTGCCAGCAGCCTCGGGGCTTTCAATCAGCCCCAGCATTTT. This gives the protein CASSLGAFNQPQHF. V usage is TRBV2 and J usage is TRBJ1-5; D may be TRBD1 (5 bases). V was trimmed by 6 bases and J by 3 bases, leaving 12 bases between them. The CDR3 extends over 14 amino acids. CDR1 and CDR2 from the germline V gene are SNHLY and FYNNEI.

There are many counts of this clonotype. The genes are TRBV20-1 and TRBJ1-1; D call uncertain. CDR3 size: 14 residues. Trimming took off 5 bases at V and 0 bases at J, with 13 bases between the two ends. In germline, CDR1 is DFQATT, CDR2 SNEGSKA (reference sequence). CDR3 nucleotides: TGCAGTGCTTTACCGCGGGCCCTGAACACTGAAGCTTTCTTT. It codes for CSALPRALNTEAFF.

At least ten counts were recorded for this clonotype. J is TRBJ2-1 and V is TRBV9; D perhaps matches TRBD1 (6 bases). V dropped 4 bases and J dropped 5 bases, with 13 bases sitting between them. The CDR3 totals 14 residues. Looked up from germline, CDR1 is SGDLS and CDR2 is YYNGEE. In DNA form, the CDR3 reads TGTGCCAGCAGCCTGACAGGTTTGAACAATGAGCAGTTCTTC. It codes for CASSLTGLNNEQFF.

The chain recombines TRBV25-1 with TRBJ1-2, with TRBD1 matching 8 bases. Germline values: CDR1 MGHDK, CDR2 SYGVNS. V lost 10 bases to trimming and J lost 4 bases; unmatched junction nucleotides: 14. The length of the CDR3 is 15 residues. This CDR3 reads CAISSGTGLPYGYTF. In DNA form, the CDR3 reads TGTGCCATCTCATCCGGGACAGGCCTGCCCTATGGCTACACCTTC.